This T cell receptor beta chain was obtained from a study of cytomegalovirus exposure and HLA in healthy donors. Regarding the study as a whole: Among TCR sequences, most were rare, though some public TCRs appeared in many donors. It was confirmed in vitro that three of the CMV-associated chains were specific for CMV antigens.

Germline V gene lookup returns CDR1 SGHVS and CDR2 FQNEAQ. V was trimmed by 6 bases and J by 3 bases, leaving 7 bases between them. CDR3 length: 12 amino acids. The table lists this clone with a few counts. Its matching antigen is unknown. Researchers ran the PCR with 60 Vbeta and 13 Jbeta primers. Authors' analysis steps: Later analysis identified approximately 88 million unique TCR beta chains, approximately 11 million shared. Assay used: immunoSEQ multiplex PCR; TCRdb lists only in-frame clones, some missing. D and trimming come from the DNA, and the V and J calls and clone size come from that table. The sample shows 100,000 or so clones, around 78% of them seen only once.

The chain recombines TRBV7-8 with TRBJ2-3; TRBD1 might be the D (5 bases). The clonotype comes from a woman aged 40-49 years in good health and CMV-seropositive. The material sequenced was PBMCs. CDR3 protein: CASRGRTDTQYF. The CDR3 DNA reads as TGTGCCAGCAGGGGGCGGACAGATACGCAGTATTTT.